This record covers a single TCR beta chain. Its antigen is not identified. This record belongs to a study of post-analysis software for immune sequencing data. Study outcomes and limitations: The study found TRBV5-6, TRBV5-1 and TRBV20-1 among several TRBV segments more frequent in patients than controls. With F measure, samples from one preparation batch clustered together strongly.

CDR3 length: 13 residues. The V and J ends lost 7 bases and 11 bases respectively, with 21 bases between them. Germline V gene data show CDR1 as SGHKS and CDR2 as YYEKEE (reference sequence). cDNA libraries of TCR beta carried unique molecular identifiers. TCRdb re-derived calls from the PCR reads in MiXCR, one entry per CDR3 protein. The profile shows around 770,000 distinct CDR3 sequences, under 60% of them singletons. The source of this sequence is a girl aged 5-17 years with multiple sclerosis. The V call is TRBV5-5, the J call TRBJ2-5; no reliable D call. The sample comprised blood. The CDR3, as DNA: TGTGCCAGCCTCATAGCACCTGACAATGAGCAGTACTTC. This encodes CASLIAPDNEQYF.